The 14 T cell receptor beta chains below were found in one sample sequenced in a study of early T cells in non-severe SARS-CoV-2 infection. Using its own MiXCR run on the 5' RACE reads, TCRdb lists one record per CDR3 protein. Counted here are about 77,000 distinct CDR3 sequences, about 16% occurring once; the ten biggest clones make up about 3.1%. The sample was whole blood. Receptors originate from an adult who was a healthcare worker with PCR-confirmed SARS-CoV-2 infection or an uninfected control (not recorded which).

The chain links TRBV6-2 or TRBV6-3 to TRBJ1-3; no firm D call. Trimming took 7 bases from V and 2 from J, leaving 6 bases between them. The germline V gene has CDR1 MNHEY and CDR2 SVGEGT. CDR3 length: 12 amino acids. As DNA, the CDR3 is TGTGCCAGCACCGATCCTGGAAACACCATATATTTT. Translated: CASTDPGNTIYF.

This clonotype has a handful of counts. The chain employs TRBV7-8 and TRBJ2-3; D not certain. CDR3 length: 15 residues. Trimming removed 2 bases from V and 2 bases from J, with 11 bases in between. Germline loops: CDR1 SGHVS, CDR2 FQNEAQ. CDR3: CASSLIGSHTDTQYF. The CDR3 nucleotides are TGTGCCAGCAGCTTAATCGGCAGTCACACAGATACGCAGTATTTT.

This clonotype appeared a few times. Here the CDR3 reads CASSVGTPDRQETQYF. CDR3 nucleotide sequence: TGTGCCAGCAGCGTCGGGACTCCCGACCGACAAGAGACCCAGTACTTC. This chain uses TRBV11-2 with TRBJ2-5; tentatively, D is TRBD2 (6 bases). V lost 5 bases, J lost 2 bases, and 18 bases lay in between. There are 16 residues in the CDR3. Looked up from germline, CDR1 is SGHAT and CDR2 is FQNNGV.

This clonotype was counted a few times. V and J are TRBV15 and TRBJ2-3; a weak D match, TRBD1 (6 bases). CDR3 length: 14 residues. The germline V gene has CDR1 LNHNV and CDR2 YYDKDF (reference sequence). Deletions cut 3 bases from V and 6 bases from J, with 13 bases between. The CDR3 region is CATSSNYRADTQYF. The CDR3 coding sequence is TGTGCCACCAGCAGTAATTACAGGGCCGATACGCAGTATTTT.

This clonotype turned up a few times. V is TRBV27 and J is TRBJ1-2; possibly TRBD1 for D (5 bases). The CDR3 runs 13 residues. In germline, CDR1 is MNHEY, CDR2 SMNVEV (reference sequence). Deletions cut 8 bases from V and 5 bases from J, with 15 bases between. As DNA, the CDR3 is TGTGCCAGCCGCCGGGGGACGGCTTATGGCTACACCTTC. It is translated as CASRRGTAYGYTF.

The CDR3 DNA reads as TGTGCCAGCAGTTCGGTAGATACGCAGTATTTT. Encoded protein: CASSSVDTQYF. The chain carries TRBV12-3 or TRBV12-4 and TRBJ2-3, with D unresolved. The CDR3 has 11 amino acids. V lost 4 bases and J lost 5, with 4 bases in between.

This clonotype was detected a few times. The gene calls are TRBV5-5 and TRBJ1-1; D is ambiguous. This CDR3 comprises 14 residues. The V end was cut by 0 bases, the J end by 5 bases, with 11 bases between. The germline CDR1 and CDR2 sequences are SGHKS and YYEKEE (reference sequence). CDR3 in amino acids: CASSLAGPKTEAFF. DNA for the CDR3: TGTGCCAGCAGCTTGGCCGGGCCGAAGACTGAAGCTTTCTTT. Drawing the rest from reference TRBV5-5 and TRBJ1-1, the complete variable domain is DAGVTQSPTHLIKTRGQQVTLRCSPISGHKSVSWYQQVLGQGPQFIFQYYEKEERGRGNFPDRFSARQFPNYSSELNVNALLLGDSALYLCASSLAGPKTEAFFGQGTRLTVV.

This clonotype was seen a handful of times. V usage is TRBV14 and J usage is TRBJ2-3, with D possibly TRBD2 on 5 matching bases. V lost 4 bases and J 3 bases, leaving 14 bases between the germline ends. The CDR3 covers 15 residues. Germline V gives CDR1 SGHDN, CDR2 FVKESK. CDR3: CASSPDYWRTDTQYF. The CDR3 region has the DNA TGTGCCAGCAGCCCAGACTACTGGCGGACAGATACGCAGTATTTT.

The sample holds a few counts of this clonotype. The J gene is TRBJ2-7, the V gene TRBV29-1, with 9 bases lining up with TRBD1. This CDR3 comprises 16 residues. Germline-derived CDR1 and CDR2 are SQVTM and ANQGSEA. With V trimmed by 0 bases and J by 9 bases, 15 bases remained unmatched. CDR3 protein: CSVEDWDSGTGIVQYF. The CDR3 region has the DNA TGCAGCGTTGAAGATTGGGACTCCGGGACAGGGATCGTGCAGTACTTC.

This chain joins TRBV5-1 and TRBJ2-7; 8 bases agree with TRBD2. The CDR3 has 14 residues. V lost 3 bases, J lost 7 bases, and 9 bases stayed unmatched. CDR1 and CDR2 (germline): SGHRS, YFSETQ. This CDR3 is CASSSGLDLGEQYF. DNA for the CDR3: TGCGCCAGCAGCTCGGGACTAGACCTCGGAGAGCAGTACTTC.

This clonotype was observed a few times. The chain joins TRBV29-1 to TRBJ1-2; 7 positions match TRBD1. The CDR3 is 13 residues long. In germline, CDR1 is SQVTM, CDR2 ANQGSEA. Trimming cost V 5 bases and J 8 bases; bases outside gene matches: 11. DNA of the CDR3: TGCAGCGTTTTCCCCCAGGGGGAACGGGGCTACACCTTC. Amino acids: CSVFPQGERGYTF. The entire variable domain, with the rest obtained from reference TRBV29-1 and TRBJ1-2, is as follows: SAVISQKPSRDICQRGTSLTIQCQVDSQVTMMFWYRQQPGQSLTLIATANQGSEATYESGFVIDKFPISRPNLTFSTLTVSNMSPEDSSIYLCSVFPQGERGYTFGSGTRLTVV.

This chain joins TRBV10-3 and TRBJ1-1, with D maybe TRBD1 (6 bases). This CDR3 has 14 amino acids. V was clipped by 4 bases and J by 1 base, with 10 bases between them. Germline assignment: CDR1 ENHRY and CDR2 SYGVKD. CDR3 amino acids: CAISVGRGNTEAFF. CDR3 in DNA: TGTGCCATCAGTGTAGGCAGGGGGAACACTGAAGCTTTCTTT.

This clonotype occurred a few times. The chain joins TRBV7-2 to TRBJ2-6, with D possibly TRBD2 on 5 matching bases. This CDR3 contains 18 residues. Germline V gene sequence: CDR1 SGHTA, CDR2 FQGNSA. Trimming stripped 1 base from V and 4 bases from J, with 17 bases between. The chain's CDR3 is CASSLGPAARRGANVLTF. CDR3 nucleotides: TGTGCCAGCAGCTTAGGGCCAGCGGCGAGGCGGGGGGCCAACGTCCTGACTTTC.

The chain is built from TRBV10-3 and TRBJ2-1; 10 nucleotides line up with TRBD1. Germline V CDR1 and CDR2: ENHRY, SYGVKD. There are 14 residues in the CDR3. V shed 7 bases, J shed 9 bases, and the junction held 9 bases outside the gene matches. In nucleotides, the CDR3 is TGTGCCATCACCCTGACAGGGGGCAGGGGTGAGCAGTTCTTC. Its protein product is CAITLTGGRGEQFF.